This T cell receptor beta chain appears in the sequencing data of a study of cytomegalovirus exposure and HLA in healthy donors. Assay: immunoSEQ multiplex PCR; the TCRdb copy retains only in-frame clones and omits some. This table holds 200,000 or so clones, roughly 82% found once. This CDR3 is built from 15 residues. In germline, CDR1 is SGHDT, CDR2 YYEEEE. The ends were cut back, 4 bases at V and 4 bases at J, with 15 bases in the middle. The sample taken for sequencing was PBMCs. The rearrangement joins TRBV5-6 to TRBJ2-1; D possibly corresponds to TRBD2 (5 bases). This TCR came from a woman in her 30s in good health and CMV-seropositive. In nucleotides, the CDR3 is TGTGCCAGCAGCCTCCTAGCAGACCTGTACAATGAGCAGTTCTTC. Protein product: CASSLLADLYNEQFF.